Sequencing of this T cell receptor (beta chain) was carried out in a study of shared clonotypes between healthy human individuals. Positive CCR7 selection of CD45RO-negative cells yielded the naive CD8 cells, and terminally differentiated effector memory CD45RA+ cells were excluded. Everyone who donated was a Caucasian adult who lived in Nashville, Tennessee. For this clone: Its cognate antigen is unknown.

There are 12 residues in the CDR3. The germline V gene encodes CDR1 SQVTM and CDR2 ANQGSEA. Trimming took 7 bases from V and 7 from J; bases not matched to a gene: 9. Findings and caveats of the study: Roughly 5% of naive CD4 clonotypes were common to several donors. Sorted-subset sequencing, rarefaction showed, was incomplete despite large depth. With few donors, the genetic and exposure-history diversity represented was limited.

Some clones are missing from TCRdb's copy, which holds only in-frame ones; the method was immunoSEQ multiplex PCR. The repertoire consists of about 2 million clones, with approximately 95% occurring once and the leading ten covering 1% to 1.5%. The rearrangement uses TRBV29-1 and TRBJ2-7, with 8 bases fitting TRBD1. Source material: naive CD8+ T cells sorted from blood. This sequence was found in a man aged 18 to 35 in good health. CDR3 nucleotide sequence: TGCAGCGGGACTGGACAGGGTGAGGAGCAGTACTTC. Amino acid sequence: CSGTGQGEEQYF.